This TCR beta chain is drawn from a study of blood T cell repertoires in COVID-19. The wider study: Acute and convalescent COVID-19 specimens originated in the United States, Italy and Spain.

Methods used by the authors: Reference gene primer amplification yielded estimated nucleated cell counts. Clones were read by immunoSEQ multiplex PCR, and TCRdb kept only the in-frame ones, dropping some. The DNA gave D and trimming, while V, J and clone size come from that table. The table includes around 170,000 clones, less than 90% detected once. CDR1 is SGHTS, CDR2 YDEGEE, per germline. V lost 4 bases and J 3 bases, leaving 23 bases between the germline ends. The CDR3 is made up of 18 amino acids. The clonotype was recovered from a woman aged 70 to 79 with COVID-19, enrolled during active disease. The chain couples TRBV5-8 to TRBJ1-5, with a tentative D call TRBD1 (6 bases). The sample taken for sequencing was peripheral blood. CDR3 coding DNA: TGTGCCAGCAGCGCCTTTGGGGGCACAGGGTACATCAATCAGCCCCAGCATTTT. Amino acid sequence: CASSAFGGTGYINQPQHF. The whole variable domain, remainder taken from reference TRBV5-8 and TRBJ1-5, is EAGVTQSPTHLIKTRGQQATLRCSPISGHTSVYWYQQALGLGLQFLLWYDEGEERNRGNFPPRFSGRQFPNYSSELNVNALELEDSALYLCASSAFGGTGYINQPQHFGDGTRLSIL.